A single sample is the source of the 28 T cell receptor beta chains below, sequenced in a study of early T cells in non-severe SARS-CoV-2 infection. MiXCR, run by TCRdb on the 5' RACE reads, gives a single entry per CDR3 protein. Of about 69,000 distinct CDR3 sequences in the sample, 11% were seen once. This specimen was whole blood, taken at baseline. The receptors derive from an adult who was a healthcare worker with PCR-confirmed SARS-CoV-2 infection or an uninfected control (not recorded which).

The CDR3 DNA is TGTGCCAGCAGTCCCGCCCGGGACAGGTCCTACGAGCAGTACTTC. This translates into CASSPARDRSYEQYF. V gene TRBV6-6 combines with J gene TRBJ2-7; 8 bases fit TRBD1. Germline trimming cut 5 bases from V and 1 base from J; bases unmatched to any gene: 7. Germline V gene lookup returns CDR1 MNHNY and CDR2 SVGAGI (reference sequence). CDR3 length: 15 amino acids.

This clonotype showed up just a few times. The CDR3 reads CASSYLTLDYEQYF. The CDR3 DNA is TGTGCCAGCAGTTACCTCACACTTGACTACGAGCAGTACTTC. The J gene is TRBJ2-7, the V gene TRBV6-6, with D unresolved. Looked up from germline, CDR1 is MNHNY and CDR2 is SVGAGI (reference sequence). CDR3 length equals 14 residues. Trimming removed 2 bases from V and 3 bases from J, with 11 bases in between.

This clonotype was recorded a few times. The V call is TRBV12-3 or TRBV12-4, the J call TRBJ1-3, with 7 bases fitting TRBD1. This CDR3 is built from 15 residues. Losses at the gene ends were 6 bases for V and 4 bases for J; bases not matched to a gene: 9. The CDR3 sequence is CASSRQGEQGNTIYF. The CDR3 DNA reads as TGTGCCAGCAGCCGTCAGGGGGAACAAGGAAACACCATATATTTT.

The table lists this clonotype with many counts. The V and J genes are TRBV7-8 and TRBJ1-4; no reliable D call. This CDR3 spans 16 amino acids. The V end lost 4 bases, the J end lost 2 bases, and 14 bases lay between the germline ends. The V gene's germline CDR1 is SGHVS and CDR2 FQNEAQ. CDR3 protein: CASSWAPVRTNEKLFF. For the CDR3, the DNA is TGTGCCAGCAGCTGGGCCCCGGTGCGGACTAATGAAAAACTGTTTTTT.

This clonotype appeared many times. V gene TRBV4-1 combines with J gene TRBJ2-1, with TRBD2 matching 8 bases. The CDR3 runs 15 residues. V shed 3 bases and J 15 bases; nucleotides not matched to a gene: 16. In germline, CDR1 is MGHRA, CDR2 YSYEKL. CDR3 in DNA: TGCGCCAGCAGCCACCCTAGGGGAGCGGGAGCTGGGTTGTTCTTC. This codes for CASSHPRGAGAGLFF.

This clonotype was counted at least ten times. The gene calls are TRBV11-2 and TRBJ2-1; 8 bases map to TRBD2. The V gene end was trimmed by 1 base and the J gene end by 6 bases; junction bases not matched to a gene: 5. This CDR3 spans 15 amino acids. CDR1 is SGHAT, CDR2 FQNNGV, per germline. DNA for the CDR3: TGTGCCAGCAGCTTAGCGGGAGGGTTCCTCAATGAGCAGTTCTTC. This codes for CASSLAGGFLNEQFF.

V usage is TRBV29-1 and J usage is TRBJ1-1; TRBD1 is a possible D gene (5 bases). The CDR3 extends over 12 amino acids. The germline V and J ends were trimmed by 8 bases and 1 base, with 11 bases remaining between them. CDR1 and CDR2 from the germline V gene are SQVTM and ANQGSEA. CDR3: CSSAGPNTEAFF. The CDR3 nucleotides read TGCAGCTCCGCGGGACCGAACACTGAAGCTTTCTTT.

The J gene is TRBJ2-1, the V gene TRBV7-8; TRBD1 matches 12 bases. Trimming removed 6 bases from V and 8 bases from J; junction bases left unmatched: 17. In germline, CDR1 is SGHVS, CDR2 FQNEAQ. This CDR3 has 18 amino acids. The CDR3 coding sequence is TGTGCCAGCAGTCGGGACAGGGGGCAATTGCGGGAGGGTGATGAGCAGTTCTTC. Its translation is CASSRDRGQLREGDEQFF.

This clonotype was seen more than once but under ten times. The rearrangement joins TRBV6-2 or TRBV6-3 to TRBJ2-3; 7 positions match TRBD1. CDR3 length equals 13 residues. Germline assignment: CDR1 MNHEY and CDR2 SVGEGT. The junction had 2 bases not matched to a gene; V was cut back by 6 bases and J by 2 bases. CDR3 in DNA: TGTGCCAGCAGGGACAGGTCCACAGATACGCAGTATTTT. Translation: CASRDRSTDTQYF.

This chain connects TRBV14 to TRBJ2-7, with unresolved D. CDR3 length equals 14 residues. The ends were cut back, 5 bases at V and 0 bases at J, with 11 bases in the middle. Per germline, CDR1 SGHDN and CDR2 FVKESK. The CDR3 sequence is CASSFAPTSYEQYF. The CDR3, as DNA: TGTGCCAGCAGCTTTGCACCTACCTCCTACGAGCAGTACTTC.

The V and J genes are TRBV2 and TRBJ2-3, with D possibly matching TRBD1 (6 bases). The CDR3 length is 15 residues. Germline V CDR1 and CDR2: SNHLY, FYNNEI. The V and J ends lost 4 bases and 0 bases respectively, with 11 bases between them. CDR3: CASSGGQASTDTQYF. In DNA form, the CDR3 reads TGTGCCAGCAGTGGGGGACAAGCTAGCACAGATACGCAGTATTTT.

CDR3 region: CASSLYPSISGSVNTQYF. CDR3 DNA sequence: TGTGCCAGCAGCTTATATCCATCAATAAGCGGGAGCGTAAATACGCAGTATTTT. The rearrangement uses TRBV7-6 and TRBJ2-3; 8 bases match TRBD2. The CDR3 extends over 18 amino acids. CDR1 is SGHVS, CDR2 FNYEAQ, per germline. V lost 2 bases, J lost 7 bases, and 17 bases stayed unmatched.

This clonotype was picked up many times. The chain employs TRBV21-1 and TRBJ2-3; the D segment call TRBD2 is taken from the table without a DNA check. TRBV21-1 is described as a pseudogene. The CDR3 loop spans 16 amino acids. The CDR3 spells CASSREREGSTDTQYF. The CDR3 DNA sequence: TGTGCCAGCAGCAGAGAGCGGGAGGGAAGCACAGATACGCAGTATTTT.

This clonotype was observed a few times. The rearrangement uses TRBV9 and TRBJ2-2; 8 nucleotides agree with TRBD2. With 0 bases clipped from V and 4 bases from J, the junction kept 8 bases outside the gene matches. The CDR3 has 17 residues. CDR1 and CDR2 (germline): SGDLS, YYNGEE. CDR3 DNA: TGTGCCAGCAGCGTAGGTATTAGCGGGGCCTTCACCGGGGAGCTGTTTTTT. Its protein product is CASSVGISGAFTGELFF.

This clonotype showed up just a few times. The V call is TRBV6-2 or TRBV6-3, the J call TRBJ2-3; either TRBD1 or TRBD2 may fit D (6 bases each). Looked up from germline, CDR1 is MNHEY and CDR2 is SVGEGT. The V and J ends lost 6 bases and 7 bases respectively, with 23 bases between them. This CDR3 is 16 amino acids long. Here the CDR3 reads CASSTRGRGVGNTQYF. For the CDR3, the DNA is TGTGCCAGCAGCACCCGGGGGCGTGGCGTCGGCAATACGCAGTATTTT.

This clonotype was observed at least ten times. This rearrangement joins TRBV11-2 to TRBJ2-7; D is perhaps TRBD1 (5 bases). CDR1 is SGHAT and CDR2 is FQNNGV in the germline V gene. The CDR3 consists of 16 residues. The V end was cut by 2 bases, the J end by 1 base, with 15 bases between. The CDR3 is CASSLMGQGRSYEQYF. The CDR3 DNA sequence: TGTGCCAGCAGCTTAATGGGCCAGGGCAGGTCCTACGAGCAGTACTTC. The full variable domain, rest sourced from reference TRBV11-2 and TRBJ2-7, is EAGVAQSPRYKIIEKRQSVAFWCNPISGHATLYWYQQILGQGPKLLIQFQNNGVVDDSQLPKDRFSAERLKGVDSTLKIQPAKLEDSAVYLCASSLMGQGRSYEQYFGPGTRLTVT.

The CDR3 here is CASGGSFTGELFF. In nucleotides, the CDR3 is TGTGCCAGCGGGGGATCGTTCACCGGGGAGCTGTTTTTT. The chain recombines TRBV6-6 with TRBJ2-2, with D possibly being TRBD1 or TRBD2 (5 bases each). This CDR3 has 13 amino acids. V was clipped by 8 bases and J by 4 bases, with 11 bases between them. Germline V CDR1 and CDR2: MNHNY, SVGAGI (reference sequence).

The chain employs TRBV18 and TRBJ2-7; 12 bases align to TRBD1. The CDR3 consists of 16 residues. V lost 2 bases and J lost 7; bases outside the gene matches: 9. Per germline, CDR1 KGHSH and CDR2 LQKENI. The CDR3: CASSPVAGTGGREQYF. The CDR3 DNA reads TGTGCCAGCTCACCAGTAGCCGGGACAGGGGGCCGGGAGCAGTACTTC.

This clonotype was found many times. The V gene is TRBV11-3, the J gene TRBJ2-5; tentative D call: TRBD2 (5 bases). Per the germline V gene, CDR1 is SGHNT and CDR2 is YENEEA. CDR3 size: 14 residues. Trimming shortened V by 7 bases and J by 4 bases, and 16 bases separated the two germline ends. CDR3 loop: CASMSGIHRETQYF. DNA of the CDR3: TGTGCCAGCATGTCGGGGATACACAGAGAGACCCAGTACTTC. The full variable domain, rest sourced from reference TRBV11-3 and TRBJ2-5, is EAGVVQSPRYKIIEKKQPVAFWCNPISGHNTLYWYLQNLGQGPELLIRYENEEAVDDSQLPKDRFSAERLKGVDSTLKIQPAELGDSAVYLCASMSGIHRETQYFGPGTRLLVL.

In its sample, this clonotype was seen many times. The chain employs TRBV11-2 and TRBJ2-6; D perhaps matches TRBD1 (6 bases). This CDR3 comprises 17 residues. The V and J ends lost 5 bases and 0 bases respectively, with 14 bases between them. CDR1 SGHAT and CDR2 FQNNGV come from the germline V gene. CDR3 sequence reads: CASSEGQFLSGANVLTF. CDR3 in DNA: TGTGCCAGCAGCGAAGGACAGTTCCTCTCTGGGGCCAACGTCCTGACTTTC.

The chain has TRBV9 and TRBJ1-2, with D hard to call. CDR1 and CDR2 (germline): SGDLS, YYNGEE. The CDR3 runs to 13 residues. V dropped 4 bases and J dropped 7 bases, with 14 bases sitting between them. The CDR3 region has the DNA TGTGCCAGCAGCCCCAATTTGGAAACTGGCTACACCTTC. It is translated as CASSPNLETGYTF.

This clonotype was detected ten times or more. The genes are TRBV12-3 or TRBV12-4 and TRBJ2-2; 14 nucleotides agree with TRBD2. This CDR3 is 16 amino acids long. V was pared by 6 bases and J by 11 bases, with 11 bases of the junction left unmatched. This chain's CDR3 is CASRPGLAGGRRELFF. CDR3 coding DNA: TGTGCCAGCAGACCCGGACTAGCGGGGGGCCGGAGAGAGCTGTTTTTT.

This clonotype has just a few counts. This rearrangement joins TRBV7-9 to TRBJ2-1; a weak D match, TRBD2 (5 bases). CDR1 SEHNR and CDR2 FQNEAQ come from the germline V gene (reference sequence). The CDR3 runs to 14 residues. Trimming removed 3 bases from V and 0 bases from J, with 6 bases in between. As DNA, the CDR3 is TGTGCCAGCAGCTTGCTAGCCTCCTACAATGAGCAGTTCTTC. Translated: CASSLLASYNEQFF. Using reference TRBV7-9 and TRBJ2-1 for the parts outside the CDR3, the full variable domain is DTGVSQNPRHKITKRGQNVTFRCDPISEHNRLYWYRQTLGQGPEFLTYFQNEAQLEKSRLLSDRFSAERPKGSFSTLEIQRTEQGDSAMYLCASSLLASYNEQFFGPGTRLTVL.

This clonotype appeared a few times. CDR3 in amino acids: CASSLSGRLAGSYYEQYF. DNA for the CDR3: TGTGCCAGCAGTTTATCGGGGAGACTAGCGGGCAGCTACTACGAGCAGTACTTC. The chain uses TRBV27 and TRBJ2-7; 10 bases match TRBD2. Germline CDR1 MNHEY, CDR2 SMNVEV (reference sequence). With 0 bases clipped from V and 3 bases from J, the junction kept 11 bases outside the gene matches. CDR3 length: 18 amino acids.

This chain uses TRBV24-1 with TRBJ2-7; 7 bases are a match to TRBD1. The J segment lost 3 bases and the V segment lost 4 bases, leaving 8 bases of the junction unmatched. The germline gives CDR1 KGHDR, CDR2 SFDVKD. This CDR3 contains 15 residues. The CDR3 DNA is TGTGCCACCAGTGACCCGGGACAGACGGGCTACGAGCAGTACTTC. Amino acid sequence: CATSDPGQTGYEQYF.

This clonotype came up a few times. The chain combines TRBV21-1 with TRBJ2-6; TRBD1, the D gene given by the table, was not confirmed from the DNA. TRBV21-1 counts as a pseudogene. The CDR3 runs to 18 residues. As DNA, the CDR3 is TGTGCCAGCAGCGTAACCGGGACAGAAGGCTCTGGGGCCAACGTCCTGACTTTC. Residues: CASSVTGTEGSGANVLTF.

This clonotype came up a few times. The V and J genes are TRBV28 and TRBJ2-7; 8 nucleotides agree with TRBD1. This CDR3 comprises 11 residues. The germline gives CDR1 MDHEN, CDR2 SYDVKM. The junction had 5 bases not matched to a gene; V was cut back by 4 bases and J by 12 bases. CDR3 DNA: TGTGCCAGCAGTTCGGACAGGGCCCCGTACTTC. Translated: CASSSDRAPYF.

This clonotype has at least ten counts. This chain joins TRBV7-9 and TRBJ2-5; D tentatively fits TRBD1 or TRBD2 (5 bases each). Germline assignment: CDR1 SEHNR and CDR2 FQNEAQ (reference sequence). The CDR3 length is 15 residues. Trimming removed 5 bases at V and 3 bases at J, with 16 bases between. The chain's CDR3 is CASSHRDGLKETQYF. The CDR3 bases are TGTGCCAGCAGCCACCGGGACGGACTGAAAGAGACCCAGTACTTC.